Listed below are T cell receptor beta chains from one sample, sequenced in a study of blood T cells in healthy people across ages. TCRdb independently ran MiXCR on the 5' RACE reads; one entry per CDR3 protein. The table records some 900,000 distinct CDR3 sequences, about 48% of them present only once. The sample taken for sequencing was blood. The source is a man under 40 in good health. The CDR3 runs from the conserved cysteine through the conserved F or W. A D gene is named only where the DNA matches it firmly. Clone size, where shown, is once, few, many, or a class for clones that have expanded.

cdr3_aa: CASSPFGTGELFF
cdr3_nt: TGTGCCAGCAGCCCCTTCGGCACCGGGGAGCTGTTTTTT
j_call: TRBJ2-2
v_call: TRBV9
d_call: -
clone_size: -

cdr3_aa: CASSLARYEQFF
cdr3_nt: TGTGCCAGCAGCTTAGCCAGGTATGAGCAGTTCTTC
j_call: TRBJ2-1
v_call: TRBV7-2
d_call: -
clone_size: few

cdr3_aa: CASRSDADATYEQYF
cdr3_nt: TGTGCCAGCAGGTCGGACGCAGATGCAACTTACGAGCAGTACTTC
j_call: TRBJ2-7
v_call: TRBV25-1
d_call: -
clone_size: once

cdr3_aa: CSASPSLSLREQYF
cdr3_nt: TGCAGTGCTAGTCCCAGCCTGTCGTTACGAGAGCAGTACTTC
j_call: TRBJ2-7
v_call: TRBV20-1
d_call: -
clone_size: -

cdr3_aa: CASSREDQNEKLFF
cdr3_nt: TGCGCCAGCAGCCGTGAGGACCAGAATGAAAAACTGTTTTTT
j_call: TRBJ1-4
v_call: TRBV4-3
d_call: -
clone_size: -

cdr3_aa: CASSLKGQVFNEQFF
cdr3_nt: TGCGCCAGCAGCTTGAAGGGACAGGTTTTTAATGAGCAGTTCTTC
j_call: TRBJ2-1
v_call: TRBV5-1
d_call: TRBD1
clone_size: many

cdr3_aa: CASSDAGRGYTF
cdr3_nt: TGTGCCAGCAGTGACGCGGGGAGGGGCTACACCTTC
j_call: TRBJ1-2
v_call: TRBV6-1
d_call: -
clone_size: -

cdr3_aa: CASSGRGRGYNEQFF
cdr3_nt: TGTGCCAGCAGCGGACGCGGACGGGGTTACAATGAGCAGTTCTTC
j_call: TRBJ2-1
v_call: TRBV7-2
d_call: -
clone_size: few

cdr3_aa: CASRPRDTSGANVLTF
cdr3_nt: TGCGCCAGCAGACCCAGGGACACCTCTGGGGCCAACGTCCTGACTTTC
j_call: TRBJ2-6
v_call: TRBV5-1
d_call: -
clone_size: -

cdr3_aa: CASSEARTGLNSPLHF
cdr3_nt: TGTGCCAGCAGTGAAGCCAGGACAGGGCTTAATTCACCCCTCCACTTT
j_call: TRBJ1-6
v_call: TRBV6-1
d_call: TRBD1
clone_size: -

cdr3_aa: CSARPDRGWVGANVLTF
cdr3_nt: TGCAGTGCTAGACCTGACAGGGGGTGGGTTGGGGCCAACGTCCTGACTTTC
j_call: TRBJ2-6
v_call: TRBV20-1
d_call: TRBD1
clone_size: few

cdr3_aa: CASSLDHSGSNQPQHF
cdr3_nt: TGTGCCAGCAGCTTAGACCATTCGGGGTCCAATCAGCCCCAGCATTTT
j_call: TRBJ1-5
v_call: TRBV11-2
d_call: -
clone_size: -

cdr3_aa: CASSFRRGGLNTQYF
cdr3_nt: TGTGCCAGCAGCTTCAGGCGGGGGGGCCTAAATACGCAGTATTTT
j_call: TRBJ2-3
v_call: TRBV7-2
d_call: TRBD2
clone_size: -

cdr3_aa: CASSPGTGGDEQYF
cdr3_nt: TGTGCCAGCTCACCCGGGACAGGGGGCGACGAGCAGTACTTC
j_call: TRBJ2-7
v_call: TRBV18
d_call: TRBD1
clone_size: -

cdr3_aa: CASSFGGGVSQPQHF
cdr3_nt: TGTGCCAGCAGTTTCGGAGGGGGGGTTAGTCAACCCCAGCATTTT
j_call: TRBJ1-5
v_call: TRBV12-3/TRBV12-4
d_call: -
clone_size: -

cdr3_aa: CSARVRGRATYEQYF
cdr3_nt: TGCAGTGCTAGAGTGAGGGGCAGGGCCACCTACGAGCAGTACTTC
j_call: TRBJ2-7
v_call: TRBV20-1
d_call: -
clone_size: once

cdr3_aa: CASSSTGGGRKFGANVLTF
cdr3_nt: TGTGCCAGCAGCTCAACAGGGGGAGGGCGTAAATTTGGGGCCAACGTCCTGACTTTC
j_call: TRBJ2-6
v_call: TRBV7-9
d_call: -
clone_size: -

cdr3_aa: CASRPTGGRRNIQYF
cdr3_nt: TGTGCCAGCAGGCCCACAGGGGGCAGGAGAAACATTCAGTACTTC
j_call: TRBJ2-4
v_call: TRBV7-9
d_call: TRBD1
clone_size: -

cdr3_aa: CASSPNRDSNSPLHF
cdr3_nt: TGTGCCAGCAGTCCGAACCGGGATTCTAATTCACCCCTCCACTTT
j_call: TRBJ1-6
v_call: TRBV12-3/TRBV12-4
d_call: -
clone_size: -

cdr3_aa: CASLGGGTSTDTQYF
cdr3_nt: TGTGCCAGCCTCGGGGGGGGTACTAGCACAGATACGCAGTATTTT
j_call: TRBJ2-3
v_call: TRBV7-2
d_call: TRBD2
clone_size: -

cdr3_aa: CASSVDGPGELFF
cdr3_nt: TGCGCCAGCAGCGTGGATGGACCCGGGGAGCTGTTTTTT
j_call: TRBJ2-2
v_call: TRBV5-1
d_call: -
clone_size: -

cdr3_aa: CASSLKGGGDTDTQYF
cdr3_nt: TGTGCCAGCAGTCTAAAGGGCGGGGGGGATACAGATACGCAGTATTTT
j_call: TRBJ2-3
v_call: TRBV12-3/TRBV12-4
d_call: TRBD2
clone_size: -

cdr3_aa: CASSLMGSQGTDTQYF
cdr3_nt: TGTGCCAGCAGCTTAATGGGCAGCCAAGGTACAGATACGCAGTATTTT
j_call: TRBJ2-3
v_call: TRBV7-2
d_call: -
clone_size: -

cdr3_aa: CASSPGQAIISRDEQFF
cdr3_nt: TGTGCCAGCAGCCCCGGACAGGCCATTATTTCACGTGATGAGCAGTTCTTC
j_call: TRBJ2-1
v_call: TRBV6-6
d_call: TRBD1
clone_size: -

cdr3_aa: CAIKTTSGIVDEQFF
cdr3_nt: TGTGCCATCAAGACGACTAGCGGGATTGTGGATGAGCAGTTCTTC
j_call: TRBJ2-1
v_call: TRBV10-3
d_call: TRBD2
clone_size: many

cdr3_aa: CASSFTGGGEQYF
cdr3_nt: TGTGCCAGCAGCTTTACGGGGGGCGGCGAGCAGTACTTC
j_call: TRBJ2-7
v_call: TRBV5-5
d_call: -
clone_size: few

cdr3_aa: CASSFGGFTDEKLFF
cdr3_nt: TGCGCCAGCAGCTTCGGCGGCTTCACTGATGAAAAACTGTTTTTT
j_call: TRBJ1-4
v_call: TRBV5-1
d_call: -
clone_size: -

cdr3_aa: CASTPGTVNTEAFF
cdr3_nt: TGTGCCAGCACCCCCGGGACGGTGAACACTGAAGCTTTCTTT
j_call: TRBJ1-1
v_call: TRBV4-2
d_call: -
clone_size: -

cdr3_aa: CSAFHGRVGSPLHF
cdr3_nt: TGCAGTGCCTTTCACGGGAGGGTTGGTTCACCCCTCCACTTT
j_call: TRBJ1-6
v_call: TRBV20-1
d_call: -
clone_size: few

cdr3_aa: CSARGGSGSTDMQYF
cdr3_nt: TGCAGTGCTAGAGGGGGTAGCGGTAGCACAGATATGCAGTATTTT
j_call: TRBJ2-3
v_call: TRBV20-1
d_call: -
clone_size: -

cdr3_aa: CASRPDGSYNEQFF
cdr3_nt: TGTGCCAGCAGGCCGGACGGCTCCTACAATGAGCAGTTCTTC
j_call: TRBJ2-1
v_call: TRBV12-3/TRBV12-4
d_call: -
clone_size: -